A selection of T cell receptor beta chains follows, all from one sample in a study of OX40 agonist ivuxolimab in advanced cancers. Assay: immunoSEQ multiplex PCR; the TCRdb copy retains only in-frame clones and omits some. The data contain about 75,000 clones, 85% of them singletons. The sequences come from CD4+ or CD8+ T cells sorted from blood, collected in a trial of the OX40 agonist ivuxolimab. These receptors all come from an adult with an advanced solid tumor such as melanoma, head and neck, liver or kidney cancer. Both conserved end residues are part of each CDR3. The D gene is left open where the match is weak. Clone size is not always given. Where it is, it says once, few, many or a class for expanded clones.

V gene: TRBV6-1
J gene: TRBJ2-1
D gene: TRBD2
clone size: NA
CDR3 length: 17
CDR3 DNA: TGTGCCAGCAGTGGTGGAACTAGCGGGAGATTCTACAATGAGCAGTTCTTC
CDR3 protein: CASSGGTSGRFYNEQFF

V gene: TRBV19
J gene: TRBJ2-5
D gene: TRBD1
clone size: NA
CDR3 length: 16
CDR3 DNA: TGTGCCAGTAGTATAATCCCGGGACAGGGGGCCGAGACCCAGTACTTC
CDR3 protein: CASSIIPGQGAETQYF

V gene: TRBV4-1
J gene: TRBJ2-7
D gene: NA
clone size: NA
CDR3 length: 16
CDR3 DNA: TGCGCCAGCAGCCCCTTTTGGGAGGGGGCACCCTACGAGCAGTACTTC
CDR3 protein: CASSPFWEGAPYEQYF

V gene: TRBV2
J gene: TRBJ2-1
D gene: TRBD2
clone size: NA
CDR3 length: 17
CDR3 DNA: TGTGCCAGCAGTACCGCTTCGGGACTAGCGGGAACCGATGAGCAGTTCTTC
CDR3 protein: CASSTASGLAGTDEQFF

V gene: TRBV6-1
J gene: TRBJ1-5
D gene: NA
clone size: NA
CDR3 length: 13
CDR3 DNA: TGTGCCAGCAGTCAAGGGGCGGATCAGCCCCAGCATTTT
CDR3 protein: CASSQGADQPQHF

V gene: TRBV6-1
J gene: TRBJ2-1
D gene: TRBD2
clone size: NA
CDR3 length: 15
CDR3 DNA: TGTGCCAGCAAGACTAGCGGGAGGGCCATCGATGAGCAGTTCTTC
CDR3 protein: CASKTSGRAIDEQFF

V gene: TRBV14
J gene: TRBJ2-1
D gene: NA
clone size: few
CDR3 length: 14
CDR3 DNA: TGTGCCAGCAGCCAAGTGCCGGGATGGAATGAGCAGTTCTTC
CDR3 protein: CASSQVPGWNEQFF

V gene: TRBV11-3
J gene: TRBJ1-1
D gene: NA
clone size: once
CDR3 length: 16
CDR3 DNA: TGTGCCAGCAGCTTAGATCACGGGGCACCGAACACTGAAGCTTTCTTT
CDR3 protein: CASSLDHGAPNTEAFF

V gene: TRBV13
J gene: TRBJ1-1
D gene: NA
clone size: NA
CDR3 length: 14
CDR3 DNA: TGTGCCAGCAGGGATGGAGGAGGGGGCACTGAAGCTTTCTTT
CDR3 protein: CASRDGGGGTEAFF

V gene: TRBV6-1
J gene: TRBJ2-7
D gene: TRBD2
clone size: once
CDR3 length: 14
CDR3 DNA: TGTGCCAGCAGGGGACTAGCGGGTCCCTACGAGCAGTACTTC
CDR3 protein: CASRGLAGPYEQYF

V gene: TRBV27
J gene: TRBJ1-2
D gene: TRBD1
clone size: NA
CDR3 length: 13
CDR3 DNA: TGTGCCAGCAGTTTCGGACAGGGAGGGGGCTACACCTTC
CDR3 protein: CASSFGQGGGYTF

V gene: TRBV27
J gene: TRBJ2-7
D gene: NA
clone size: NA
CDR3 length: 15
CDR3 DNA: TGTGCCAGCAGTTATGGGGGGATAAGGTCCTACGAGCAGTACTTC
CDR3 protein: CASSYGGIRSYEQYF

V gene: TRBV29-1
J gene: TRBJ2-2
D gene: NA
clone size: few
CDR3 length: 11
CDR3 DNA: TGCAGCGTTAGGGGTGACGGGGAGCTGTTTTTT
CDR3 protein: CSVRGDGELFF

V gene: TRBV28
J gene: TRBJ2-2
D gene: NA
clone size: once
CDR3 length: 14
CDR3 DNA: TGTGCCAGCAGTTTAGGACAGAACACCGGGGAGCTGTTTTTT
CDR3 protein: CASSLGQNTGELFF

V gene: TRBV6-1
J gene: TRBJ2-1
D gene: NA
clone size: NA
CDR3 length: 14
CDR3 DNA: TGTGCCAGCGGGACGGTGAGCTCCTACAATGAGCAGTTCTTC
CDR3 protein: CASGTVSSYNEQFF

V gene: TRBV10-1
J gene: TRBJ2-7
D gene: NA
clone size: few
CDR3 length: 12
CDR3 DNA: TGCGCCAGCAGTGGCCCCCCTGGAGAGCAGTACTTC
CDR3 protein: CASSGPPGEQYF

V gene: TRBV23-1
J gene: TRBJ2-7
D gene: TRBD1
clone size: NA
CDR3 length: 14
CDR3 DNA: TGTGCCAGCAGCCCCCCGACAGGGTCCTACGAGCAGTACTTC
CDR3 protein: CASSPPTGSYEQYF

V gene: TRBV19
J gene: TRBJ1-3
D gene: NA
clone size: NA
CDR3 length: 14
CDR3 DNA: TGTGCCAGTAGTATTAGTCGATCTGGAAACACCATATATTTT
CDR3 protein: CASSISRSGNTIYF

V gene: TRBV7-6
J gene: TRBJ2-7
D gene: NA
clone size: NA
CDR3 length: 15
CDR3 DNA: TGTGCCAGCAGCTTAGAGGGCGATAGCTCCTACGAGCAGTACTTC
CDR3 protein: CASSLEGDSSYEQYF

V gene: TRBV5-4
J gene: TRBJ2-2
D gene: NA
clone size: NA
CDR3 length: 14
CDR3 DNA: TGTGCCAGCAGCTTGGACGGCGGGAACGGGGAGCTGTTTTTT
CDR3 protein: CASSLDGGNGELFF

V gene: TRBV28
J gene: TRBJ2-1
D gene: TRBD1
clone size: NA
CDR3 length: 15
CDR3 DNA: TGTGCCAGCAGTTTTGTGACAGGGTGGAACAATGAGCAGTTCTTC
CDR3 protein: CASSFVTGWNNEQFF

V gene: TRBV5-1
J gene: TRBJ1-3
D gene: TRBD1
clone size: NA
CDR3 length: 14
CDR3 DNA: TGCGCCAGCAGCTCTGACAGGGTTGGAAACACCATATATTTT
CDR3 protein: CASSSDRVGNTIYF

V gene: TRBV4-2
J gene: TRBJ2-7
D gene: NA
clone size: few
CDR3 length: 17
CDR3 DNA: TGTGCCAGCAGCCCCAATCTGGCACTGGAGCCCTCCTACGAGCAGTACTTC
CDR3 protein: CASSPNLALEPSYEQYF

V gene: TRBV5-1
J gene: TRBJ1-2
D gene: NA
clone size: NA
CDR3 length: 13
CDR3 DNA: TGCGCCAGCAGCATGGGCCTTCACGATGGCTACACCTTC
CDR3 protein: CASSMGLHDGYTF